The TCR beta chain under discussion was sequenced for a study of CD4+ T cells in melanoma. Trimming at V came to 2 bases and at J to 4 bases, leaving 7 bases not matched to a gene. Germline V gene sequence: CDR1 MGHRA, CDR2 YSYEKL. The CDR3 loop spans 16 amino acids. The table came from immunoSEQ multiplex PCR; TCRdb's copy has only in-frame clones and leaves some out. This sample has about 18,000 clones, with about 80% found just once. The rearrangement uses TRBV4-1 and TRBJ2-1, with 8 bases that match TRBD1. The sequence was obtained from a human donor with melanoma. The sequencing input was cells from a culture (not recorded whether cultured in vitro). CDR3 in amino acids: CASSQRNRGDYNEQFF. The CDR3 coding sequence is TGCGCCAGCAGCCAACGAAACAGGGGGGATTACAATGAGCAGTTCTTC.